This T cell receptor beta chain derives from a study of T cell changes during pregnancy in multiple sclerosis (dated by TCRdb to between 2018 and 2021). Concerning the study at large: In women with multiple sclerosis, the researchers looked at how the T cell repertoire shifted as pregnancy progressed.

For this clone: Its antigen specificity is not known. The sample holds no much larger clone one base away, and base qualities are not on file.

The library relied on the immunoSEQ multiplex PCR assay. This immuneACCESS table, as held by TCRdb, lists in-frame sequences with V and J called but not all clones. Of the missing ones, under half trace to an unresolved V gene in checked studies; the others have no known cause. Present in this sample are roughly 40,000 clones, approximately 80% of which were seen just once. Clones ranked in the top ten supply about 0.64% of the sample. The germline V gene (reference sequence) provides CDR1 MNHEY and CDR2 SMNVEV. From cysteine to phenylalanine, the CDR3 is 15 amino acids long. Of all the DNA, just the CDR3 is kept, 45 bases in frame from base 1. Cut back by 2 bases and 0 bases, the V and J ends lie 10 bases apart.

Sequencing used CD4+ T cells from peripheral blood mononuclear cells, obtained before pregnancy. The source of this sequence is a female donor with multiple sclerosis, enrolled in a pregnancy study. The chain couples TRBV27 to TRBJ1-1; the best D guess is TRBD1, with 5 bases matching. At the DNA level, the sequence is TGTGCCAGCAGTTTAAAAGACAGTTTGAACACTGAAGCTTTCTTT. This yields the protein CASSLKDSLNTEAFF.